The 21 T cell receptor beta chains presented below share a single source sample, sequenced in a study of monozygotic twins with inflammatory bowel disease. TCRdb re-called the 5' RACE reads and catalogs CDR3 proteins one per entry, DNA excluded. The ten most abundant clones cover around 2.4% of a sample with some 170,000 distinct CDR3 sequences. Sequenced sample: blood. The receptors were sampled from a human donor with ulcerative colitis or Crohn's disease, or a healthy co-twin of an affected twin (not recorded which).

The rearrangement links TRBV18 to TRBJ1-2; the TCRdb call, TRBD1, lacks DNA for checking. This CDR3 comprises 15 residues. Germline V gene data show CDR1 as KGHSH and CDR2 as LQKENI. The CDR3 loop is CASSPRVETGDGYTF. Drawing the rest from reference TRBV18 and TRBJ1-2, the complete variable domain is NAGVMQNPRHLVRRRGQEARLRCSPMKGHSHVYWYRQLPEEGLKFMVYLQKENIIDESGMPKERFSAEFPKEGPSILRIQQVVRGDSAAYFCASSPRVETGDGYTFGSGTRLTVV.

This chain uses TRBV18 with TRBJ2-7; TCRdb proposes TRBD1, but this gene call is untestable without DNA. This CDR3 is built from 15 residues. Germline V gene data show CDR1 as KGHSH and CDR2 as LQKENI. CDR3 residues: CASSPRSPGAGEQYF.

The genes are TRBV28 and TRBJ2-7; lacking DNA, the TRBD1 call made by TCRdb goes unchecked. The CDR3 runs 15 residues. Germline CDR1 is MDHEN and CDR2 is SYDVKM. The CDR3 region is CATFSYPGVGTEQYF.

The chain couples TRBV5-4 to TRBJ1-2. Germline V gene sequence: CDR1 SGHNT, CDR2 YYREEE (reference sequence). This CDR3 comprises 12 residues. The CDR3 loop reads CASKGFNYGYTF.

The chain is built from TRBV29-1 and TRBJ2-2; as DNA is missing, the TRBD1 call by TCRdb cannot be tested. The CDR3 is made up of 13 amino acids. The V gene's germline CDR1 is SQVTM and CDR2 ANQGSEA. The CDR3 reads CSVRRGWTGELFF.

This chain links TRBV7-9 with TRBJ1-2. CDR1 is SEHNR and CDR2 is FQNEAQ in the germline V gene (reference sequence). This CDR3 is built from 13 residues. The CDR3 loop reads CASRLDTGPGYTF.

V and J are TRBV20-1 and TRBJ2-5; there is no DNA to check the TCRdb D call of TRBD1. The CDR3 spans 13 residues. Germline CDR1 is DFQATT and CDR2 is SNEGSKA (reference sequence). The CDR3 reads CSARRRGGETQYF.

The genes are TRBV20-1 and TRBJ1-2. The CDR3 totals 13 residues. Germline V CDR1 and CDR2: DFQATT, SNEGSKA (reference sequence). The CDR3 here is CSARDPPRDGYTF.

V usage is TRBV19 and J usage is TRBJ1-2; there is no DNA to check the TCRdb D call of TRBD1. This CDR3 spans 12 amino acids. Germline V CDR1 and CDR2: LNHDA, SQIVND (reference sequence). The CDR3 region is CATGTALYGYTF.

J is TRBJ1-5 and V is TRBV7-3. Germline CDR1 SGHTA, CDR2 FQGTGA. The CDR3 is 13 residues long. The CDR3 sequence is CASSLNSDQPQHF. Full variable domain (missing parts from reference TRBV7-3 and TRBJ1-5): GAGVSQTPSNKVTEKGKYVELRCDPISGHTALYWYRQSLGQGPEFLIYFQGTGAADDSGLPNDRFFAVRPEGSVSTLKIQRTERGDSAVYLCASSLNSDQPQHFGDGTRLSIL.

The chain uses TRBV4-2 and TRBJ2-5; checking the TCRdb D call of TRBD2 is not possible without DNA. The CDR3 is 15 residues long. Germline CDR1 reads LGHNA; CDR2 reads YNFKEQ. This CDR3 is CASSQVAGGQETQYF.

CDR3 amino acids: CASSYSRQGSEAFF. This sequence joins TRBV6-5 and TRBJ1-1; TCRdb's D gene call, TRBD1, goes unchecked for lack of DNA. This CDR3 is 14 amino acids long. CDR1 MNHEY and CDR2 SVGAGI come from the germline V gene.

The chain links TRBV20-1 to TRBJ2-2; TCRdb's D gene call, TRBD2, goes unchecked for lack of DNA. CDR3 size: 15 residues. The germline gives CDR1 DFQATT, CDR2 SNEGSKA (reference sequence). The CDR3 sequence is CSAPRPGLGTGELFF.

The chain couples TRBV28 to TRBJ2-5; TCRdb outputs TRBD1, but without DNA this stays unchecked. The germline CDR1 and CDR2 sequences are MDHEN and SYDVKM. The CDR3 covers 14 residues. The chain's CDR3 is CASSLPGFRETQYF.

This CDR3 reads CASSYSVWDLRDEQFF. The chain employs TRBV6-5 and TRBJ2-1; TCRdb returns TRBD2, unconfirmable since there is no DNA. Germline values: CDR1 MNHEY, CDR2 SVGAGI. This CDR3 is 16 amino acids long.

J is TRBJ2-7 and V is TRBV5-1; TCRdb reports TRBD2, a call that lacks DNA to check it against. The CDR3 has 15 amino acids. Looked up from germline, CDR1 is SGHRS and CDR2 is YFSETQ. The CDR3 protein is CASSFSSGDNYEQYF.

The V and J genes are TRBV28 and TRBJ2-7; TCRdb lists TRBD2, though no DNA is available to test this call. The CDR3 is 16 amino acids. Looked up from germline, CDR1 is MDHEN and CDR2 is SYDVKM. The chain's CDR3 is CASNTPRGGSSYEQYF.

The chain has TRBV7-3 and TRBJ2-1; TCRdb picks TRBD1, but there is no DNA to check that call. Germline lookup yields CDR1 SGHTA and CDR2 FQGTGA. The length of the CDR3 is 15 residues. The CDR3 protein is CASSGRQGSYNEQFF.

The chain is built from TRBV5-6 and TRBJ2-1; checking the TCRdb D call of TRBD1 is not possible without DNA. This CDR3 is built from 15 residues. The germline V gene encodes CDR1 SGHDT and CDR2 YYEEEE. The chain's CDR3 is CASRPPGTNPKEQFF.

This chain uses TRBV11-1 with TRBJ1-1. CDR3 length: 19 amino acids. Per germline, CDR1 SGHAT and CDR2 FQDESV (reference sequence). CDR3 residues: CASSLVSVTRKSLNTEAFF.

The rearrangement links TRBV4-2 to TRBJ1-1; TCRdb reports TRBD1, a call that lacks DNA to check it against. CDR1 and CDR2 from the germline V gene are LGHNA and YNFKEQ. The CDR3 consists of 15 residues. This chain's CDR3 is CASSQFIGGDTEAFF.